Each of the 2 T cell receptor beta chains below was sequenced from the same sample in a study of cytotoxic CD8 clonotypes in ibrutinib-treated CLL. Some clones are missing from TCRdb's copy, which holds only in-frame ones; the method was immunoSEQ multiplex PCR. The repertoire holds approximately 150,000 clones, with about 88% as singletons. Sample: PBMCs, taken at disease progression, from a patient treated with ibrutinib. These receptors were obtained from a human donor with chronic lymphocytic leukemia.

The chain links TRBV2 to TRBJ2-3; D remains ambiguous. V lost 2 bases and J lost 4, with 7 bases in between. This CDR3 is 13 amino acids long. Germline V gene lookup returns CDR1 SNHLY and CDR2 FYNNEI. CDR3 protein: CASSELGADTQYF. Here the CDR3 DNA reads TGTGCCAGCAGTGAACTAGGCGCAGATACGCAGTATTTT.

The rearrangement uses TRBV5-4 and TRBJ2-5, with TRBD2 matching over 8 bases. In germline, CDR1 is SGHNT, CDR2 YYREEE (reference sequence). The junction had 6 bases not matched to a gene; V was cut back by 1 base and J by 1 base. The CDR3 has 16 residues. The CDR3 DNA is TGTGCCAGCAGCTTGCAAGCGGGAGTCATCCAAGAGACCCAGTACTTC. This encodes CASSLQAGVIQETQYF.